This TCR beta chain was recorded in a study of cytomegalovirus exposure and HLA in healthy donors. For this clone: As yet, its antigen is unknown.

The PCR was carried out with 60 Vbeta primers and 13 Jbeta primers. Profiled with immunoSEQ multiplex PCR; TCRdb holds only in-frame clones, not every one. The repertoire has about 180,000 clones, approximately 80% of them found once; the top ten carry around 1.5%. Study observations and caveats: In a later analysis, several top co-occurrence clusters appeared linked to parvovirus B19, influenza, CMV and Epstein-Barr virus. The availability of immune exposure information extended only to CMV serostatus.

CDR3 length: 15 amino acids. CDR1 MNHNS and CDR2 SASEGT come from the germline V gene. V was shortened by 3 bases and J by 7 bases, with 16 bases between the two germline ends. The source material was PBMCs. The TCR sequence derives from a man between 18 and 35 years old in good health and CMV-seronegative. V gene TRBV6-1 combines with J gene TRBJ1-3, with D possibly TRBD1 on 5 matching bases. Here the CDR3 DNA reads TGTGCCAGCAGTGAGGGACTGGCTCTTGGGAACACCATATATTTT. Translation gives CASSEGLALGNTIYF.